A single sample is the source of the 12 T cell receptor beta chains below, sequenced in a study of blood T cell repertoires in COVID-19 (dated by TCRdb to the early 2020s). The library came from the immunoSEQ multiplex PCR assay. TCRdb mirrors the immuneACCESS table, restricted to in-frame sequences. Some clones are absent from its copies; in checked studies, under half trace to an unresolved V gene, and the reason for the others is unknown. This sample has roughly 210,000 clones in its table, and around 90% of those were observed once. The ten largest make up approximately 1.7% of the sample. The sample was peripheral blood. Source of these receptors: a man aged 65 to 79 with acute or convalescent COVID-19.

The chain couples TRBV5-5 to TRBJ2-7, with 7 nucleotides matching TRBD1. J gave up 5 bases and V 1 base, and 6 bases lay outside the gene matches. The CDR3 contains 14 residues. Germline CDR1 is SGHKS and CDR2 is YYEKEE (reference sequence). The CDR3 DNA sequence: TGTGCCAGCAGCTTGAAAGGCCAGGGGGACGAGCAGTACTTC. It yields the protein CASSLKGQGDEQYF.

The chain links TRBV2 to TRBJ2-7; no clear D. V lost 5 bases and J 3 bases, leaving 5 bases between the germline ends. This CDR3 is 11 amino acids long. Germline CDR1 and CDR2: SNHLY and FYNNEI. The chain's CDR3 is CASSPVYEQYF. The CDR3 DNA reads as TGTGCCAGCAGTCCAGTCTACGAGCAGTACTTC.

This chain links TRBV3-1 (or the pseudogene TRBV3-2) with TRBJ1-2; TRBD1 is a possible D gene (5 bases). This CDR3 contains 12 residues. Looked up from germline, CDR1 is LGHDT and CDR2 is YNNKEL (reference sequence). V was clipped by 1 base and J by 9 bases, with 9 bases between them. The CDR3 loop is CASSQVDSRYTF. CDR3 sequence (DNA): TGTGCCAGCAGCCAAGTTGACAGCCGCTACACCTTC.

On this clone itself: One junction end disagrees with the germline gene, perhaps due to a read error. This chain joins TRBV25-1 and TRBJ1-1, with TRBD1 identical over 8 bases. The CDR3 sequence is 12 residues long. Looked up from germline, CDR1 is MGHDK and CDR2 is SYGVNS. CDR3 region: CASTPGTGALAF. The CDR3, as DNA: TGTGCCAGCACCCCCGGGACAGGAGCTCTTGCTTTT.

The chain carries TRBV9 and TRBJ2-1; 11 bases line up with TRBD2. This CDR3 comprises 15 residues. J gave up 8 bases and V 0 bases, and 4 bases lay outside the gene matches. Germline CDR1 is SGDLS and CDR2 is YYNGEE. The CDR3 region is CASSVELAGVYEQFF. The CDR3 region has the DNA TGTGCCAGCAGCGTAGAACTAGCGGGAGTCTATGAGCAGTTCTTC.

The rearrangement joins TRBV10-3 to TRBJ1-2; 7 bases fit TRBD1. Trimming took 6 bases from V and 6 from J; bases not matched to a gene: 10. CDR3 size: 14 residues. Germline V gene data show CDR1 as ENHRY and CDR2 as SYGVKD. The chain's CDR3 is CAIRNSGDRDGYTF. CDR3 DNA: TGTGCCATCAGGAACTCAGGGGACAGAGATGGCTACACCTTC.

This sequence joins TRBV12-3 or TRBV12-4 and TRBJ1-2; perhaps TRBD1 as D (6 bases). Between the trimmed V and J ends, which lost 7 bases and 8 bases, there was a span of 17 bases. CDR3 length: 13 residues. The CDR3 sequence: CASTETGTRGYTF. For the CDR3, the DNA is TGTGCCAGCACCGAAACCGGGACACGCGGCTACACCTTC.

This clone was seen once. This chain uses TRBV6-2 or TRBV6-3 with TRBJ1-5; 8 bases line up with TRBD1. This CDR3 spans 16 amino acids. The J segment lost 8 bases and the V segment lost 5 bases, leaving 14 bases of the junction unmatched. From germline, CDR1 is MNHEY and CDR2 SVGEGT. Here the CDR3 DNA reads TGTGCCAGCAGTCGTCCGGGCACAGGGGGGGTGAAGCCCCAGCATTTT. Its protein is CASSRPGTGGVKPQHF.

This rearrangement joins TRBV5-1 to TRBJ1-6, with D possibly matching TRBD1 (6 bases). The CDR3 covers 15 residues. The V and J ends lost 0 bases and 6 bases respectively, with 10 bases between them. The germline CDR1 and CDR2 sequences are SGHRS and YFSETQ. The DNA for the CDR3 is TGCGCCAGCAGCTTGGGGTCAGGGGTTAATTCACCCCTCCACTTT. Encoded protein: CASSLGSGVNSPLHF.

A few counts support this clone. This chain joins TRBV5-4 and TRBJ1-6, with 9 bases that match TRBD1. Germline loops: CDR1 SGHNT, CDR2 YYREEE (reference sequence). The CDR3 spans 12 residues. Trimming at V came to 3 bases and at J to 15 bases, leaving 4 bases not matched to a gene. The CDR3 nucleotides are TGTGCCAGCAGCTCTACAGGGGGCCTCCTCCACTTT. Its protein is CASSSTGGLLHF.

The rearrangement links TRBV6-1 to TRBJ1-1; 8 bases match TRBD1. The V gene's germline CDR1 is MNHNS and CDR2 SASEGT. This CDR3 region has 15 residues. Germline trimming cut 2 bases from V and 4 bases from J; bases unmatched to any gene: 6. CDR3 residues: CASSEPDRVSTEAFF. The CDR3 nucleotides read TGTGCCAGCAGTGAACCGGACAGGGTCTCCACTGAAGCTTTCTTT.

This clone was detected only a few times. The chain carries TRBV18 and TRBJ1-6; D may be TRBD1 (6 bases). The CDR3 spans 15 residues. Germline V gene lookup returns CDR1 KGHSH and CDR2 LQKENI. V lost 3 bases, J lost 6 bases, and 12 bases lay in between. The CDR3 DNA is TGTGCCAGCTCACCTCCGGGGGGCTTTAATTCACCCCTCCACTTT. Its protein product is CASSPPGGFNSPLHF.